The rows below give T cell receptor beta chains drawn from one sample of a study of CD8 T cells in ankylosing spondylitis. TCRdb re-called the 5' RACE reads with MiXCR, one entry per CDR3 protein. The sample shows about 36,000 distinct CDR3 sequences, roughly 13% of them seen only once. Input material: synovial fluid, either unsorted or a sorted T cell fraction (not recorded which). The receptors were gathered from a male donor with ankylosing spondylitis. CDR3s include the opening cysteine and the closing phenylalanine or tryptophan. The D gene is left open where the match is weak. Size values are once, few and many counts, or a class for expanded clones, and some rows have none.

-	TRBV7-2	many	TRBJ2-7	CASRLTKGEQYF	TGTGCCAGCAGACTAACGAAGGGGGAGCAGTACTTC
-	TRBV6-1	-	TRBJ2-7	CASKGEVRGALYEQYF	TGTGCCAGCAAGGGGGAGGTGAGAGGGGCCCTCTACGAGCAGTACTTC
TRBD1	TRBV4-2	few	TRBJ2-7	CASSQQSGGYEQYF	TGTGCCAGCAGCCAACAATCAGGGGGCTACGAGCAGTACTTC
-	TRBV5-1	-	TRBJ2-5	CASSLFREPSTQYF	TGCGCCAGCAGCTTGTTCAGGGAACCGTCGACCCAGTACTTC
-	TRBV6-1	few	TRBJ2-3	CASNPALSTDTQYF	TGTGCCAGCAACCCCGCGCTAAGCACAGATACGCAGTATTTT
-	TRBV6-5	many	TRBJ2-1	CASSYLRMRNEQFF	TGTGCCAGCAGTTACCTCCGAATGAGGAATGAGCAGTTCTTC
-	TRBV28	many	TRBJ1-1	CASSLITGSPEAFF	TGTGCCAGCAGCCTTATTACAGGGTCACCTGAAGCTTTCTTT
TRBD1	TRBV28	many	TRBJ1-2	CASSLGTGFYGYTF	TGTGCCAGCAGTTTAGGGACAGGGTTCTATGGCTACACCTTC
-	TRBV27	-	TRBJ2-2	CASSLLGRGTGELFF	TGTGCCAGCAGCCTCCTGGGGCGGGGAACCGGGGAGCTGTTTTTT
-	TRBV6-5	-	TRBJ1-4	CASSYDYGGSTNEKLFF	TGTGCCAGCAGTTACGACTATGGGGGATCGACTAATGAAAAACTGTTTTTT
TRBD2	TRBV4-3	many	TRBJ2-1	CASSQDRLGLAANNEQFF	TGCGCCAGCAGCCAAGATCGGTTAGGACTAGCGGCGAACAATGAGCAGTTCTTC
TRBD2	TRBV27	-	TRBJ2-3	CASSSPPGLAGQSTDTQYF	TGTGCCAGCAGTTCCCCGCCGGGACTAGCGGGACAAAGCACAGATACGCAGTATTTT
TRBD1	TRBV10-3	many	TRBJ2-7	CAISGGDRVDEQYF	TGTGCCATCAGTGGAGGGGACAGGGTGGACGAGCAGTACTTC
-	TRBV20-1	few	TRBJ1-1	CSARTEWVDTEAFF	TGCAGTGCTAGAACCGAGTGGGTGGACACTGAAGCTTTCTTT
-	TRBV5-1	medium-sized	TRBJ2-6	CASSPTGHLNSGANVLTF	TGCGCCAGCAGCCCCACGGGACACCTAAACTCTGGGGCCAACGTCCTGACTTTC
-	TRBV11-3	many	TRBJ2-3	CASSLDGDTTDTQYF	TGTGCCAGCAGCTTAGACGGGGACACAACAGATACGCAGTATTTT
TRBD2	TRBV5-5	-	TRBJ2-1	CASSPGREYNEQFF	TGTGCCAGCAGCCCCGGGCGGGAGTATAATGAGCAGTTCTTC
TRBD1	TRBV16	many	TRBJ1-1	CASSRDRGLPGTEAFF	TGTGCCAGCAGCCGGGACAGGGGGCTCCCCGGCACTGAAGCTTTCTTT
-	TRBV28	-	TRBJ1-1	CASSLPSSGHLESNTEAFF	TGTGCCAGCAGTTTACCCTCCTCCGGGCACCTAGAGTCGAACACTGAAGCTTTCTTT
TRBD1	TRBV4-2	few	TRBJ1-1	CASSHTGTGFDTEAFF	TGTGCCAGCAGCCACACCGGGACAGGGTTCGACACTGAAGCTTTCTTT
-	TRBV6-2/TRBV6-3	many	TRBJ1-6	CASSPDSPGSPLHF	TGTGCCAGCAGTCCCGACTCACCGGGGTCACCCCTCCACTTT
-	TRBV7-9	few	TRBJ1-2	CASSLAVSDGYTF	TGTGCCAGCAGCTTAGCAGTAAGCGATGGCTACACCTTC
-	TRBV4-3	few	TRBJ2-3	CASSQSLGRTDTQYF	TGCGCCAGCAGCCAGTCGCTGGGGAGGACAGATACGCAGTATTTT
-	TRBV7-2	many	TRBJ1-5	CASSLEGQPQHF	TGTGCCAGCAGCTTAGAGGGTCAGCCCCAGCATTTT
-	TRBV3-1	-	TRBJ2-6	CASSQVSEGNSGANVLTF	TGTGCCAGCAGCCAAGTAAGTGAAGGAAACTCTGGGGCCAACGTCCTGACTTTC
-	TRBV7-3	-	TRBJ2-5	CASSLGGTDQETQYF	TGTGCCAGCAGCTTAGGCGGGACGGACCAAGAGACCCAGTACTTC
-	TRBV12-3/TRBV12-4	-	TRBJ1-2	CASRQHVYSPGTQNNYGYTF	TGTGCCAGCAGACAACACGTATACAGTCCCGGGACACAGAATAACTATGGCTACACCTTC
-	TRBV27	-	TRBJ2-7	CASRIKGTGSYEQYF	TGTGCCAGCAGGATTAAGGGGACGGGATCCTACGAGCAGTACTTC
TRBD2	TRBV24-1	few	TRBJ2-1	CATSDYRKYSGSHNEQFF	TGTGCCACCAGTGACTACAGGAAATATAGCGGGAGCCACAATGAGCAGTTCTTC
-	TRBV5-5	-	TRBJ2-4	CARGSGTAKNIQYF	TGTGCCAGGGGCTCCGGGACAGCCAAAAACATTCAGTACTTC
-	TRBV2	few	TRBJ1-5	CASSPGGDQPQHF	TGTGCCAGCAGTCCCGGGGGGGATCAGCCCCAGCATTTT
-	TRBV16	few	TRBJ2-7	CASSRGMTGEQYF	TGTGCCAGCAGTCGCGGAATGACGGGGGAGCAGTACTTC
-	TRBV2	many	TRBJ1-2	CASWGDYGYTF	TGTGCCAGCTGGGGAGACTATGGCTACACCTTC
-	TRBV27	once	TRBJ1-1	CASSLYFYRGNWGMNTEAFF	TGTGCCAGCAGTTTATATTTCTATAGGGGGAATTGGGGCATGAACACTGAAGCTTTCTTT
-	TRBV2	-	TRBJ2-7	CASSVTDYEQYF	TGTGCCAGCAGTGTTACAGACTACGAGCAGTACTTC
-	TRBV5-5	few	TRBJ1-5	CASSSPVGGAEDDQPQHF	TGTGCCAGCAGCTCCCCGGTAGGGGGGGCGGAGGATGATCAGCCCCAGCATTTT
-	TRBV28	few	TRBJ2-7	CASSGYYIEQYF	TGTGCCAGCAGTGGCTACTACATCGAGCAGTACTTC
-	TRBV25-1	many	TRBJ2-7	CASSDPGLPDYEQYF	TGTGCCAGCAGCGATCCGGGACTTCCCGACTACGAGCAGTACTTC
-	TRBV7-9	-	TRBJ1-2	CASSLFRQGLGYTF	TGTGCCAGCAGCTTATTCCGGCAGGGTCTCGGCTACACCTTC
-	TRBV7-9	-	TRBJ1-1	CASSFPGDEAFF	TGTGCCAGCAGCTTTCCGGGAGATGAAGCTTTCTTT
-	TRBV2	few	TRBJ2-2	CASSDNEAESDTGELFF	TGTGCCAGCAGTGATAATGAGGCGGAGTCCGACACCGGGGAGCTGTTTTTT
-	TRBV6-2/TRBV6-3	many	TRBJ1-5	CASSYEGEEQPQHF	TGTGCCAGCAGTTACGAAGGGGAAGAACAGCCCCAGCATTTT
-	TRBV27	many	TRBJ2-2	CASSLGWNTGELFF	TGTGCCAGCAGTTTAGGCTGGAACACCGGGGAGCTGTTTTTT
-	TRBV12-5	-	TRBJ2-3	CASGLVPWQGHSSTDTQYF	TGTGCTAGTGGTTTGGTACCCTGGCAGGGCCATTCTAGCACAGATACGCAGTATTTT
TRBD2	TRBV7-2	-	TRBJ2-1	CASSLVGGGPYNEQFF	TGTGCCAGCAGCTTAGTGGGGGGAGGGCCTTATAATGAGCAGTTCTTC
-	TRBV24-1	-	TRBJ2-3	CATGGTSTDTQYF	TGTGCCACCGGTGGGACTTCCACAGATACGCAGTATTTT
-	TRBV11-1	-	TRBJ2-5	CASSSDSGPGETQYF	TGTGCCAGCAGCTCGGACAGTGGCCCTGGGGAGACCCAGTACTTC
-	TRBV7-4	-	TRBJ2-6	CASSKDDPGVLGGANVLTF	TGTGCCAGCTCCAAAGATGACCCTGGGGTTTTGGGTGGGGCCAACGTCCTGACTTTC
-	TRBV7-9	-	TRBJ2-7	CASSPWTEYEQYF	TGTGCCAGCAGCCCCTGGACGGAGTACGAGCAGTACTTC
-	TRBV3-1	many	TRBJ2-1	CASSLGTSNEQFF	TGTGCCAGCAGCCTTGGGACTTCCAATGAGCAGTTCTTC
-	TRBV11-2	few	TRBJ2-6	CASSSYHGPSGANVLTF	TGTGCCAGCAGCTCCTATCACGGACCCTCTGGGGCCAACGTCCTGACTTTC
TRBD1	TRBV20-1	-	TRBJ1-2	CSASGTGGLGGYTF	TGCAGTGCTAGCGGGACAGGGGGCCTAGGGGGCTACACCTTC
-	TRBV12-3/TRBV12-4	-	TRBJ2-1	CASSLYGTSSYNEQFF	TGTGCCAGCAGTTTATACGGAACGAGCTCCTACAATGAGCAGTTCTTC
-	TRBV19	many	TRBJ2-1	CASRGSGAYNEQFF	TGTGCCAGTAGGGGTAGCGGAGCCTACAATGAGCAGTTCTTC
-	TRBV27	many	TRBJ2-7	CASSLGTPDRYEQYF	TGTGCCAGCAGTTTAGGGACGCCGGATCGGTACGAGCAGTACTTC
TRBD1	TRBV4-3	many	TRBJ1-6	CASSQEGGTGGSPLHF	TGCGCCAGCAGCCAAGAAGGGGGGACAGGGGGATCACCCCTCCACTTT
TRBD2	TRBV28	-	TRBJ2-5	CASSFLSGRPRQETQYF	TGTGCCAGCAGTTTTCTAAGCGGGAGGCCCCGACAAGAGACCCAGTACTTC
TRBD1	TRBV18	-	TRBJ2-7	CASSPPGQGGDEQYF	TGTGCCAGCTCACCACCGGGACAGGGCGGTGACGAGCAGTACTTC
-	TRBV27	few	TRBJ2-7	CASSSRQGGEQYF	TGTGCCAGCAGTAGCCGACAGGGAGGCGAGCAGTACTTC